This T cell receptor (beta chain) was obtained from a study of blood T cell repertoires in COVID-19. Across the study: The United States, Italy and Spain supplied acute and convalescent COVID-19 samples.

Authors' data handling: Reference gene primers were amplified, and this amplification served to estimate nucleated cell counts. Assay used: immunoSEQ multiplex PCR; TCRdb lists only in-frame clones, some missing. V, J and clone size reflect that table, while D and trimming were determined from the DNA. The table lists around 270,000 clones, about 90% of them singletons. The clonotype was recovered from a person in their late teens or twenties with COVID-19, enrolled during active disease. Specimen: peripheral blood.

This chain's CDR3 is CASSLGAVPSGNTIYF. CDR3 DNA: TGTGCCAGCAGCTTGGGGGCAGTACCCTCTGGAAACACCATATATTTT. V gene TRBV7-9 combines with J gene TRBJ1-3; maybe TRBD1 (6 bases). CDR3 length: 16 amino acids. Germline V gene sequence: CDR1 SEHNR, CDR2 FQNEAQ (reference sequence). The V end was cut by 3 bases, the J end by 0 bases, with 12 bases between.